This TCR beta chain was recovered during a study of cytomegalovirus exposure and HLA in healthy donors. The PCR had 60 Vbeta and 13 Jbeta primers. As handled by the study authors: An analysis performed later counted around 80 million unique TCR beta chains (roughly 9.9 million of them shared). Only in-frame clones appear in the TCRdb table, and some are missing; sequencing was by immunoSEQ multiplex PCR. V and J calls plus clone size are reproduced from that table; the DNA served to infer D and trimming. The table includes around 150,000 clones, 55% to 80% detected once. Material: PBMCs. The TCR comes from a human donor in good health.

Written as DNA, the CDR3 is TGTGCCAGCAGCACGACACCCGGTGCCTATGGCTACACCTTC. It encodes CASSTTPGAYGYTF. The genes are TRBV7-3 and TRBJ1-2; D call uncertain. The germline V gene encodes CDR1 SGHTA and CDR2 FQGTGA. The CDR3 extends over 14 amino acids. V lost 5 bases, J lost 4 bases, and 14 bases lay in between.